The 28 T cell receptor beta chains below come from one sample, sequenced in a study of cytomegalovirus exposure and HLA in healthy donors. PCR employed 60 Vbeta and 13 Jbeta primers. Data came from immunoSEQ multiplex PCR; TCRdb stores just in-frame clones and leaves some out. Among about 160,000 clones listed, about 79% were seen once. Sequenced input: PBMCs. These receptors all stem from a middle-aged man in good health and CMV-seropositive.

This clone was counted a few times. The chain uses TRBV6-1 and TRBJ1-1, with D perhaps matching TRBD1 (5 bases). The V end lost 2 bases, the J end lost 11 bases, and 9 bases lay between the germline ends. CDR1 and CDR2 (germline): MNHNS, SASEGT. The CDR3 consists of 11 residues. The CDR3: CASSEQGGAFF. The CDR3 coding sequence is TGTGCCAGCAGTGAACAGGGAGGGGCTTTCTTT.

In its sample, this clone was seen once. The chain recombines TRBV19 with TRBJ1-5; perhaps TRBD1 as D (6 bases). The CDR3 covers 14 residues. From germline, CDR1 is LNHDA and CDR2 SQIVND (reference sequence). Trimming took 6 bases from V and 5 from J, leaving 14 bases between them. The CDR3 reads CASRNRERDQPQHF. CDR3 sequence (DNA): TGTGCCAGTAGAAACAGGGAGAGGGATCAGCCCCAGCATTTT.

The CDR3 here is CASSIIPQVNTEAFF. The DNA for the CDR3 is TGTGCCAGCAGTATCATCCCCCAGGTAAACACTGAAGCTTTCTTT. The chain employs TRBV28 and TRBJ1-1; D ambiguous. This CDR3 has 15 residues. V gave up 5 bases and J gave up 2 bases, with 15 bases separating them. Germline CDR1 and CDR2: MDHEN and SYDVKM.

The rearrangement joins TRBV5-1 to TRBJ1-1, with no clear D. The CDR3 is made up of 14 amino acids. V shed 3 bases and J shed 0 bases, with 9 bases lying between them. The germline V gene encodes CDR1 SGHRS and CDR2 YFSETQ. DNA of the CDR3: TGCGCCAGCAGCTCCTCTACCATGAACACTGAAGCTTTCTTT. This sequence encodes CASSSSTMNTEAFF.

The chain combines TRBV7-2 with TRBJ1-1, with D possibly TRBD1 on 5 matching bases. Germline lookup yields CDR1 SGHTA and CDR2 FQGNSA. The V end lost 2 bases, the J end lost 4 bases, and 11 bases lay between the germline ends. CDR3 size: 14 residues. The CDR3 region has the DNA TGTGCCAGCAGCTTAAAACACGGGGGCACTGAAGCTTTCTTT. This translates into CASSLKHGGTEAFF.

This chain connects TRBV10-2 to TRBJ1-2; D gene uncertain. Per germline, CDR1 WSHSY and CDR2 SAAADI. Trimming took off 2 bases at V and 4 bases at J, with 8 bases between the two ends. This CDR3 is 13 amino acids long. The CDR3 is CASSEVEGYGYTF. DNA of the CDR3: TGCGCCAGCAGTGAGGTCGAGGGCTATGGCTACACCTTC.

This clone has just one count. This chain links TRBV5-1 with TRBJ2-3; the match to TRBD2 covers 7 bases. V lost 4 bases, J lost 2 bases, and 4 bases stayed unmatched. Per the germline V gene, CDR1 is SGHRS and CDR2 is YFSETQ. There are 14 residues in the CDR3. CDR3 region: CASSLRENTDTQYF. CDR3 nucleotide sequence: TGCGCCAGCAGCCTGCGGGAGAACACAGATACGCAGTATTTT.

V and J are TRBV10-1 and TRBJ2-1; 12 nucleotides align to TRBD2. J lost 10 bases, V lost 3 bases, and 7 bases had no gene match. The CDR3 is made up of 15 amino acids. Germline CDR1 reads WNHNN; CDR2 reads SYGVQD (reference sequence). CDR3 region: CASSDLAGGLVEQFF. The DNA for the CDR3 is TGCGCCAGCAGTGACCTAGCGGGAGGGCTAGTGGAGCAGTTCTTC.

The sample holds a few counts of this clone. The V call is TRBV19, the J call TRBJ2-2; 8 nucleotides line up with TRBD2. The CDR3 contains 16 residues. With V trimmed by 1 base and J by 7 bases, 8 bases remained unmatched. Germline-derived CDR1 and CDR2 are LNHDA and SQIVND (reference sequence). The CDR3 sequence: CASSIGPSGLSGELFF. Written as DNA, the CDR3 is TGTGCCAGTAGTATAGGTCCTAGCGGGCTTAGCGGGGAGCTGTTTTTT. Based on the CDR3 plus reference TRBV19 and TRBJ2-2, the full variable domain is DGGITQSPKYLFRKEGQNVTLSCEQNLNHDAMYWYRQDPGQGLRLIYYSQIVNDFQKGDIAEGYSVSREKKESFPLTVTSAQKNPTAFYLCASSIGPSGLSGELFFGEGSRLTVL.

The chain employs TRBV4-2 and TRBJ2-1; D may be TRBD2 (5 bases). Germline V CDR1 and CDR2: LGHNA, YNFKEQ. This CDR3 comprises 16 residues. V lost 5 bases, J lost 0 bases, and 14 bases lay in between. CDR3 sequence (DNA): TGTGCCAGCAGCTCGGGCGCCCGGGGCTCCTACAATGAGCAGTTCTTC. Its translation is CASSSGARGSYNEQFF.

V usage is TRBV27 and J usage is TRBJ2-1; 12 nucleotides align to TRBD2. V dropped 7 bases and J dropped 7; count of bases not matched to a gene: 8. The CDR3 extends over 15 amino acids. The germline gives CDR1 MNHEY, CDR2 SMNVEV (reference sequence). Here the CDR3 reads CASTLRTSGKNEQFF. The DNA for the CDR3 is TGTGCCAGCACCCTGAGGACTAGCGGGAAGAATGAGCAGTTCTTC.

This clone was detected a few times. V is TRBV29-1 and J is TRBJ1-3; D unclear. The V end lost 7 bases, the J end lost 3 bases, and 10 bases lay between the germline ends. The CDR3 extends over 12 amino acids. The V gene's germline CDR1 is SQVTM and CDR2 ANQGSEA. CDR3 region: CSASKSGNTIYF. DNA for the CDR3: TGCAGCGCTTCTAAGAGTGGAAACACCATATATTTT.

The chain combines TRBV7-9 with TRBJ1-1, with D unresolved. Germline-derived CDR1 and CDR2 are SEHNR and FQNEAQ (reference sequence). V lost 5 bases and J lost 6, with 16 bases in between. The CDR3 is made up of 14 amino acids. The CDR3 is CASSDIAGGSEAFF. CDR3 sequence (DNA): TGTGCCAGCAGCGACATCGCCGGTGGGTCTGAAGCTTTCTTT.

The J gene is TRBJ2-7, the V gene TRBV28, with a possible D match to TRBD1 (6 bases). Germline lookup yields CDR1 MDHEN and CDR2 SYDVKM. Between the trimmed V and J ends, which lost 5 bases and 3 bases, there was a span of 11 bases. The CDR3 is 13 amino acids. CDR3 sequence: CASSVGTNYEQYV. CDR3 bases: TGTGCCAGCAGTGTCGGGACAAACTACGAGCAGTACGTC.

This clone was seen only once. This rearrangement joins TRBV5-5 to TRBJ2-7; maybe TRBD2 (6 bases). This CDR3 has 16 amino acids. CDR1 and CDR2 from the germline V gene are SGHKS and YYEKEE (reference sequence). Trimming pared 5 bases from V and 0 bases from J, leaving 18 bases between. CDR3 residues: CASRMGRGDSSYEQYF. CDR3 nucleotide sequence: TGTGCCAGCAGGATGGGGCGGGGCGACAGCTCCTACGAGCAGTACTTC. Using reference TRBV5-5 and TRBJ2-7 for the parts outside the CDR3, the full variable domain is DAGVTQSPTHLIKTRGQQVTLRCSPISGHKSVSWYQQVLGQGPQFIFQYYEKEERGRGNFPDRFSARQFPNYSSELNVNALLLGDSALYLCASRMGRGDSSYEQYFGPGTRLTVT.

The rearrangement uses TRBV7-6 and TRBJ2-4, with D possibly TRBD1 on 6 matching bases. There are 16 residues in the CDR3. Trimming took 1 base from V and 2 from J, leaving 12 bases between them. Germline CDR1 reads SGHVS; CDR2 reads FNYEAQ. The CDR3 here is CASSLGQGRTKNIQYF. Written as DNA, the CDR3 is TGTGCCAGCAGCTTAGGTCAGGGGCGAACCAAAAACATTCAGTACTTC. Supplemented by reference TRBV7-6 and TRBJ2-4, the full variable domain reads GAGVSQSPRYKVTKRGQDVALRCDPISGHVSLYWYRQALGQGPEFLTYFNYEAQQDKSGLPNDRFSAERPEGSISTLTIQRTEQRDSAMYRCASSLGQGRTKNIQYFGAGTRLSVL.

CDR3 in amino acids: CASRGLAGTDTQYF. For the CDR3, the DNA is TGCGCCAGCAGGGGACTAGCGGGCACAGATACGCAGTATTTT. The V and J genes are TRBV5-1 and TRBJ2-3; 11 positions match TRBD2. The V and J ends lost 5 bases and 1 base, in that order; junction bases with no gene match: 0. Germline loops: CDR1 SGHRS, CDR2 YFSETQ. The CDR3 is 14 residues long. The complete variable domain, with remaining parts taken from reference TRBV5-1 and TRBJ2-3, reads KAGVTQTPRYLIKTRGQQVTLSCSPISGHRSVSWYQQTPGQGLQFLFEYFSETQRNKGNFPGRFSGRQFSNSRSEMNVSTLELGDSALYLCASRGLAGTDTQYFGPGTRLTVL.

This chain uses TRBV13 with TRBJ1-4; D is perhaps TRBD1 (6 bases). V dropped 5 bases and J dropped 4 bases, with 11 bases sitting between them. The CDR3 runs 14 residues. Germline loops: CDR1 PRHDT, CDR2 FYEKMQ (reference sequence). The DNA of the CDR3 is TGTGCCAGCAGCCGGACAGACATTAATGAAAAACTGTTTTTT. It is translated as CASSRTDINEKLFF.

This clone was observed once. The chain uses TRBV6-5 and TRBJ2-3; D may be TRBD2 (7 bases). This CDR3 is 16 amino acids long. Germline CDR1 is MNHEY and CDR2 is SVGAGI. Deletions cut 0 bases from V and 2 bases from J, with 12 bases between. The CDR3 protein is CASSYSGGGLTDTQYF. As DNA, the CDR3 is TGTGCCAGCAGTTACTCTGGGGGGGGCCTCACAGATACGCAGTATTTT.

Concerning this clone itself: Other DNA sequences within the sample encode an identical CDR3. The genes are TRBV11-1 and TRBJ2-5, with 8 positions matching TRBD2. Trimming cost V 0 bases and J 5 bases; bases outside gene matches: 8. The CDR3 runs 16 residues. Per the germline V gene, CDR1 is SGHAT and CDR2 is FQDESV (reference sequence). The CDR3 coding sequence is TGTGCCAGCAGCTTAGCTCCCTTAGCGGGGACTGAGACCCAGTACTTC. It encodes CASSLAPLAGTETQYF. Based on the CDR3 plus reference TRBV11-1 and TRBJ2-5, the full variable domain is EAEVAQSPRYKITEKSQAVAFWCDPISGHATLYWYRQILGQGPELLVQFQDESVVDDSQLPKDRFSAERLKGVDSTLKIQPAELGDSAMYLCASSLAPLAGTETQYFGPGTRLLVL.

V gene TRBV11-3 combines with J gene TRBJ2-7, with D perhaps matching TRBD2 (6 bases). This CDR3 comprises 14 residues. CDR1 and CDR2 (germline): SGHNT, YENEEA. Trimming cost V 6 bases and J 3 bases, with 15 bases left between them. The CDR3 is CASRSPQGLYEQYV. CDR3 DNA sequence: TGTGCCAGCAGATCTCCCCAGGGACTCTACGAGCAGTACGTC.

The chain is built from TRBV5-1 and TRBJ2-7; D perhaps matches TRBD1 (5 bases). The CDR3 covers 15 residues. The ends were cut back, 0 bases at V and 5 bases at J, with 15 bases in the middle. From germline, CDR1 is SGHRS and CDR2 YFSETQ. CDR3 region: CASSLAGQGPNEQYF. In DNA, the CDR3 is TGCGCCAGCAGCTTGGCCGGCCAGGGCCCGAACGAGCAGTACTTC. Complete variable domain (other parts from reference TRBV5-1 and TRBJ2-7): KAGVTQTPRYLIKTRGQQVTLSCSPISGHRSVSWYQQTPGQGLQFLFEYFSETQRNKGNFPGRFSGRQFSNSRSEMNVSTLELGDSALYLCASSLAGQGPNEQYFGPGTRLTVT.

The chain is built from TRBV25-1 and TRBJ2-1; no clear D. The V and J ends lost 8 bases and 2 bases respectively, with 13 bases between them. This CDR3 contains 14 residues. CDR1 and CDR2 (germline): MGHDK, SYGVNS. CDR3 residues: CASRHSGAYNEQFF. CDR3 coding DNA: TGTGCCAGCCGGCATTCTGGAGCCTACAATGAGCAGTTCTTC.

The chain links TRBV5-1 to TRBJ2-2; 9 nucleotides align to TRBD2. Germline trimming cut 3 bases from V and 6 bases from J; bases unmatched to any gene: 6. Germline CDR1 reads SGHRS; CDR2 reads YFSETQ. This CDR3 is 15 amino acids long. CDR3 sequence (DNA): TGCGCCAGCAGCTGGACAGCGGGGGGAGCCGGGGAGCTGTTTTTT. Amino acid sequence: CASSWTAGGAGELFF. The whole variable domain, remainder taken from reference TRBV5-1 and TRBJ2-2, is KAGVTQTPRYLIKTRGQQVTLSCSPISGHRSVSWYQQTPGQGLQFLFEYFSETQRNKGNFPGRFSGRQFSNSRSEMNVSTLELGDSALYLCASSWTAGGAGELFFGEGSRLTVL.

V gene TRBV9 combines with J gene TRBJ2-5; TRBD2 agrees at 10 bases. The V gene end was trimmed by 4 bases and the J gene end by 5 bases; junction bases not matched to a gene: 14. CDR1 and CDR2 from the germline V gene are SGDLS and YYNGEE. The CDR3 extends over 17 amino acids. The CDR3 DNA sequence: TGTGCCAGCAGCCCCCGCGGGGGAGCGGGGGGGCGGGAGACCCAGTACTTC. This codes for CASSPRGGAGGRETQYF.

The chain uses TRBV6-1 and TRBJ2-7; D unclear. The CDR3 has 14 residues. The germline gives CDR1 MNHNS, CDR2 SASEGT. The V gene lost 3 bases and the J gene lost 3 bases, with 12 bases spanning the gap. The CDR3 is CASSDGLPFYEQYV. The CDR3 coding sequence is TGTGCCAGCAGTGATGGGCTACCTTTCTACGAGCAGTACGTC.

The chain uses TRBV5-1 and TRBJ2-5; 9 bases agree with TRBD2. Germline V CDR1 and CDR2: SGHRS, YFSETQ. The CDR3 has 16 residues. After removal of 0 bases from V and 2 bases from J, the junction contained 5 bases not matched to a gene. The CDR3 loop reads CASSLVAGGQQETQYF. The DNA of the CDR3 is TGCGCCAGCAGCTTGGTGGCGGGGGGGCAGCAAGAGACCCAGTACTTC.

The V call is TRBV19, the J call TRBJ1-3; a weak D match, TRBD1 (6 bases). The CDR3 sequence is 15 residues long. CDR1 is LNHDA, CDR2 SQIVND, per germline (reference sequence). V was pared by 5 bases and J by 0 bases, with 11 bases between. The CDR3 loop is CASSFGQTSGNTIYF. CDR3 nucleotides: TGTGCCAGTAGTTTTGGACAGACCTCTGGAAACACCATATATTTT.